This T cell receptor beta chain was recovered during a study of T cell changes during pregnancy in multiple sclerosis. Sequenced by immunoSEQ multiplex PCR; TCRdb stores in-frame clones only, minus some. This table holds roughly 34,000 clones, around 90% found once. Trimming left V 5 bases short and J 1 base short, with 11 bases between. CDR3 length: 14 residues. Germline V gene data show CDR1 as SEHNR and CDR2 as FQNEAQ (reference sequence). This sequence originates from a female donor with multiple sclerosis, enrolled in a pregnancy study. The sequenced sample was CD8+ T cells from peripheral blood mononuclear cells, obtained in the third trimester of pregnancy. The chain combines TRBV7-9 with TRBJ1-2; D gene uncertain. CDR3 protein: CASSPFGLNYGYTF. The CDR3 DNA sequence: TGTGCCAGCAGCCCATTTGGGCTTAACTATGGCTACACCTTC.